This T cell receptor (beta chain) comes out of a study of cytomegalovirus exposure and HLA in healthy donors. Overall study results and limits: Across HLA loci, a later analysis found differing TCR association rates, with DRB1 most and HLA-C fewest. TCR beta sequences numbering under 20,000 were associated with HLA alleles at 0.05 false discovery rate in a later analysis. Earlier findings revealed that most TCR beta V segments proved productive either about 87% or about 30% of the time.

The CDR3 runs 15 residues. The V gene lost 7 bases and the J gene lost 0 bases, with 15 bases spanning the gap. Germline V gene lookup returns CDR1 SGHTA and CDR2 FQGNSA. A multiplex PCR was run with 60 Vbeta primers and 13 Jbeta primers. How the authors handled the data: The count from a later analysis was tens of millions of unique TCR beta chains, approximately 9.9 million of them shared. Some clones are missing from TCRdb's copy, which holds only in-frame ones; the method was immunoSEQ multiplex PCR. V, J and clone size are those of that table, while D and trimming were read from the DNA. The sample shows 130,000 or so clones, roughly 9.6% of them seen only once. This clone was seen a handful of times. Its antigen is as yet unknown.

The sequence was obtained from a woman in her thirties or forties in good health and CMV-seropositive. This chain connects TRBV7-2 to TRBJ1-2; the D is unclear. Sequencing was done on a sample of PBMCs. The CDR3 coding sequence is TGTGCCAGCACCCAAGACAAAGTAACTAACTATGGCTACACCTTC. Its protein is CASTQDKVTNYGYTF. Variable domain in full (rest from reference TRBV7-2 and TRBJ1-2): GAGVSQSPSNKVTEKGKDVELRCDPISGHTALYWYRQSLGQGLEFLIYFQGNSAPDKSGLPSDRFSAERTGGSVSTLTIQRTQQEDSAVYLCASTQDKVTNYGYTFGSGTRLTVV.